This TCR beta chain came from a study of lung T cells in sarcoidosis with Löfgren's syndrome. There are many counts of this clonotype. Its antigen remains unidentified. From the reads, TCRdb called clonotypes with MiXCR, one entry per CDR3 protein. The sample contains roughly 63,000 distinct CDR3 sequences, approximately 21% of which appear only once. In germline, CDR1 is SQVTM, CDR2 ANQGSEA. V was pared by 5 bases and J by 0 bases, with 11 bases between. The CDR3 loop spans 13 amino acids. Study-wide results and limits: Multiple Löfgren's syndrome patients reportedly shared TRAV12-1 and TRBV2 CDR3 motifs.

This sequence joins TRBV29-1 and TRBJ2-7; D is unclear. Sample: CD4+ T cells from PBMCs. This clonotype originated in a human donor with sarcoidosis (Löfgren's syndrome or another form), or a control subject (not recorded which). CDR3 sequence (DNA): TGCAGCGTTCGAGCTGGTAGCTCCTACGAGCAGTACTTC. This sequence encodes CSVRAGSSYEQYF.